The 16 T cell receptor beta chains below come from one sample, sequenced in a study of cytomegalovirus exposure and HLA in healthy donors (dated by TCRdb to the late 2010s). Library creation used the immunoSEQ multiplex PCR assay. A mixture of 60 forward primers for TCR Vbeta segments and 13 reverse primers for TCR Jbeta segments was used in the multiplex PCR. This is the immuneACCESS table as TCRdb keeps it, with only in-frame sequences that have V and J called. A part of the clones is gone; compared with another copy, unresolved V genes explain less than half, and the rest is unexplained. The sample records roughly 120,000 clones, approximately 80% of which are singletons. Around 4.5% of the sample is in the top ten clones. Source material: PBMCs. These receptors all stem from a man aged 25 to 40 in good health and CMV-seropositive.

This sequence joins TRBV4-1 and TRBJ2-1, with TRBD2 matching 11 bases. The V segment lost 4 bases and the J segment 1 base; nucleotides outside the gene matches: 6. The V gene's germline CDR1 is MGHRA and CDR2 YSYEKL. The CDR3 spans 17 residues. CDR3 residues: CASSRGTSGISYNEQFF. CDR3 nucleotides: TGCGCCAGCAGCCGAGGGACTAGCGGAATATCCTACAATGAGCAGTTCTTC.

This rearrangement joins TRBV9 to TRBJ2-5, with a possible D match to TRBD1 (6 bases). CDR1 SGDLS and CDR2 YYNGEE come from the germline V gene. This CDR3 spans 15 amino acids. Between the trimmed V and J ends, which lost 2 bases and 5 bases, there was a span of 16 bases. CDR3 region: CASSVHPGERETQYF. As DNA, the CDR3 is TGTGCCAGCAGCGTCCATCCAGGGGAGCGGGAGACCCAGTACTTC.

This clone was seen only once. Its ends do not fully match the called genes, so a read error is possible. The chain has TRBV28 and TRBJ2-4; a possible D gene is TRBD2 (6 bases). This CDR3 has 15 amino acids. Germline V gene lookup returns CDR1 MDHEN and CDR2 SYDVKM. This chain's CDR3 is CASSLGGTSKNSQYF. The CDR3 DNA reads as TGTGCCAGCAGCCTCGGAGGGACTTCGAAAAACAGTCAGTACTTC.

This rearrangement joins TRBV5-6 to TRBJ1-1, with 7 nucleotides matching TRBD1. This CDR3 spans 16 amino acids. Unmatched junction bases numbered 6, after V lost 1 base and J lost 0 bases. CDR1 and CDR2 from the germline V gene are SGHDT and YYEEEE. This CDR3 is CASSLPHRGLNTEAFF. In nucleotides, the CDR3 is TGTGCCAGCAGCTTGCCGCACAGGGGCTTGAACACTGAAGCTTTCTTT.

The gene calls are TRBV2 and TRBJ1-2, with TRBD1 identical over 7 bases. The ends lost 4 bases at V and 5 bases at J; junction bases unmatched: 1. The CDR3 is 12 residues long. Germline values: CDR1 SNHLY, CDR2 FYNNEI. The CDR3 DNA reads TGTGCCAGCAGTGCGACAGGGTATGGCTACACCTTC. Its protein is CASSATGYGYTF.

The CDR3 loop reads CASWGSSGGASYTGELFF. The CDR3 DNA reads TGTGCCAGCTGGGGGTCTAGCGGGGGGGCCTCGTACACCGGGGAGCTGTTTTTT. The V call is TRBV27, the J call TRBJ2-2; 12 nucleotides line up with TRBD2. Germline CDR1 is MNHEY and CDR2 is SMNVEV (reference sequence). The CDR3 extends over 18 amino acids. J gave up 3 bases and V 8 bases, and 13 bases lay outside the gene matches.

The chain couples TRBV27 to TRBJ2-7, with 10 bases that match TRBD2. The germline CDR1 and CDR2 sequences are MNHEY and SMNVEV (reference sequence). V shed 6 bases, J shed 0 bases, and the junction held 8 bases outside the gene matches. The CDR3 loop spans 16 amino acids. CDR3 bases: TGTGCCAGCAGCTTAGCGGGAGGTGGCCTCTCCTACGAGCAGTACTTC. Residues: CASSLAGGGLSYEQYF.

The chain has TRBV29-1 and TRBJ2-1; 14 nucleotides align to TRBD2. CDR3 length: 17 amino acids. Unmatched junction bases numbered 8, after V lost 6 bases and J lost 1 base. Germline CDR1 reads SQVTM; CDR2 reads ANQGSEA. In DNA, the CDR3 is TGCAGCGTCCTCGGACTAGCGGGGGGATTGTCCTACAATGAGCAGTTCTTC. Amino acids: CSVLGLAGGLSYNEQFF.

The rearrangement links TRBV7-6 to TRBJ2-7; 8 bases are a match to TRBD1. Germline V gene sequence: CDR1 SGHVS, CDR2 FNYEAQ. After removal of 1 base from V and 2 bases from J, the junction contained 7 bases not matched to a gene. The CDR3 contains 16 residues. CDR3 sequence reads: CASSLGTRTGTYEQYF. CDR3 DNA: TGTGCCAGCAGCTTAGGGACCCGGACAGGGACCTACGAGCAGTACTTC.

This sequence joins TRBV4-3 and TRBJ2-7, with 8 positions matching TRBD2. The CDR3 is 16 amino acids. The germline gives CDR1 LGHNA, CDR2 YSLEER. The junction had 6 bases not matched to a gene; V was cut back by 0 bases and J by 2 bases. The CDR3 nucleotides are TGCGCCAGCAGCCAAGAGGCTCCGGGAGGGCCCTACGAGCAGTACTTC. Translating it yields CASSQEAPGGPYEQYF.

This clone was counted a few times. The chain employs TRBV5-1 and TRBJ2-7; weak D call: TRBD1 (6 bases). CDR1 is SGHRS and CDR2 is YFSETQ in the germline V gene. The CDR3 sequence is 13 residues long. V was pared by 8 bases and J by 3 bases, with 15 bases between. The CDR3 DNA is TGCGCCAGTTCTGACAGGTCTGGCTACGAGCAGTACTTC. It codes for CASSDRSGYEQYF.

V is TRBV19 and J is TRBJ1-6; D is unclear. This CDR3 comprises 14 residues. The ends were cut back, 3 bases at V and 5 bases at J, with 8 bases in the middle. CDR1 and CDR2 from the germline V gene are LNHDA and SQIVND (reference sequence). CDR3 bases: TGTGCCAGTAGTATGCGGATGCATAATTCACCCCTCCACTTT. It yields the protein CASSMRMHNSPLHF.

CDR3: CSVFGEGGWNEQFF. The CDR3 DNA is TGCAGCGTTTTCGGGGAGGGGGGGTGGAATGAGCAGTTCTTC. The chain has TRBV29-1 and TRBJ2-1; D might be TRBD2 (7 bases). Germline assignment: CDR1 SQVTM and CDR2 ANQGSEA. CDR3 length equals 14 residues. Trimming cost V 5 bases and J 7 bases, with 18 bases left between them.

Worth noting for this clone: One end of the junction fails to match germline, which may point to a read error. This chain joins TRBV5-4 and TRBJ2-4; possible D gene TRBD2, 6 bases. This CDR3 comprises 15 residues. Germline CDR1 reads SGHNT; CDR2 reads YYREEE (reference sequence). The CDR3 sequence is CASSFSGGAKNSQYF. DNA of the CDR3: TGTGCCAGCAGCTTTTCCGGGGGAGCCAAAAACAGTCAGTACTTC.

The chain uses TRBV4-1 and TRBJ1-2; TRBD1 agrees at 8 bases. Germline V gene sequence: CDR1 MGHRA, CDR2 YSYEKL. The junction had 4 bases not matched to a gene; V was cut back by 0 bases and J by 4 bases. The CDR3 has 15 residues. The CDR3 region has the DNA TGCGCCAGCAGCCAAGAATTCGGGACAGGCTATGGCTACACCTTC. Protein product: CASSQEFGTGYGYTF.

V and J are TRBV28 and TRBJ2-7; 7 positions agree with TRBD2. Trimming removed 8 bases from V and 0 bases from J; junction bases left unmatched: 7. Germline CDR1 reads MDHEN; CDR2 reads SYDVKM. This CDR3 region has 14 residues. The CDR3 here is CASEGGSFSYEQYF. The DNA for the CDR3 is TGTGCCAGCGAAGGCGGGAGTTTCTCCTACGAGCAGTACTTC.